What follows describes a single T cell receptor beta chain. Germline assignment: CDR1 SGHVS and CDR2 FNYEAQ. There are 17 residues in the CDR3. J lost 1 base, V lost 4 bases, and 10 bases had no gene match. The data are from a study of control samples from healthy donors and cancer patients. Libraries were prepared by immunoSEQ multiplex PCR; TCRdb keeps only in-frame clonotypes and omits some of them. The data show some 150,000 clones, less than 95% seen once. Sequencing was performed on blood. This chain links TRBV7-6 with TRBJ1-3; 7 bases map to TRBD1. This receptor was obtained from a young man in good health. DNA for the CDR3: TGTGCCAGCAGCTCTGACCCCAGGGGGGAATCTGGAAACACCATATATTTT. Protein product: CASSSDPRGESGNTIYF.